These 19 T cell receptor beta chains were sequenced from one sample in a study of cytomegalovirus exposure and HLA in healthy donors. The PCR employed 60 Vbeta primers together with 13 Jbeta primers. Libraries were prepared by immunoSEQ multiplex PCR; TCRdb keeps only in-frame clonotypes and omits some of them. The data hold over 90,000 clones, with 65% to 85% observed a single time. Sequencing input: PBMCs. All receptors come from a woman aged 55-70 years in good health and CMV-seropositive.

The J gene is TRBJ2-1, the V gene TRBV6-1; 10 positions agree with TRBD2. The CDR3 is made up of 16 amino acids. Trimming took 1 base from V and 8 from J; bases not matched to a gene: 8. The germline CDR1 and CDR2 sequences are MNHNS and SASEGT. CDR3 DNA sequence: TGTGCCAGCAGTGAAGGCCTAGCGGGAGCTTCCCATGAGCAGTTCTTC. Protein: CASSEGLAGASHEQFF.

This clone was picked up one time. The rearrangement uses TRBV7-9 and TRBJ2-1; tentative D call: TRBD2 (5 bases). The CDR3 extends over 15 amino acids. CDR1 is SEHNR and CDR2 is FQNEAQ in the germline V gene (reference sequence). V lost 6 bases to trimming and J lost 0 bases, with 12 bases between them. The CDR3 bases are TGTGCCAGCAGTGGGAGCGGAAGCTCCTACAATGAGCAGTTCTTC. This codes for CASSGSGSSYNEQFF.

The chain joins TRBV5-4 to TRBJ1-2; D remains ambiguous. Germline-derived CDR1 and CDR2 are SGHNT and YYREEE (reference sequence). The V and J ends lost 2 bases and 2 bases respectively, with 13 bases between them. The CDR3 contains 15 residues. CDR3 sequence: CASSFLDNQNYGYTF. CDR3 nucleotide sequence: TGTGCCAGCAGCTTCCTCGACAACCAGAACTATGGCTACACCTTC.

The chain combines TRBV15 with TRBJ1-1; D remains ambiguous. This CDR3 has 13 amino acids. CDR1 and CDR2 from the germline V gene are LNHNV and YYDKDF (reference sequence). With 1 base removed from V and 11 bases from J, the gap between germline ends came to 14 bases. This CDR3 reads CATSRVGPGGAFF. CDR3 bases: TGTGCCACCAGCAGAGTTGGCCCCGGAGGGGCTTTCTTT.

The chain carries TRBV30 and TRBJ2-5, with 12 bases that match TRBD2. CDR1 is GTSNPN, CDR2 SVGIG, per germline (reference sequence). J was trimmed by 5 bases and V by 4 bases; bases with no gene match: 8. The CDR3 totals 15 residues. The CDR3 DNA is TGTGCCTGGACAGAGACTAGCGGGAGTTTGGAGACCCAGTACTTC. It specifies CAWTETSGSLETQYF. Full variable domain (outside the CDR3, taken from reference TRBV30 and TRBJ2-5): SQTIHQWPATLVQPVGSPLSLECTVEGTSNPNLYWYRQAAGRGLQLLFYSVGIGQISSEVPQNLSASRPQDRQFILSSKKLLLSDSGFYLCAWTETSGSLETQYFGPGTRLLVL.

For the CDR3, the DNA is TGTGCCAGCAGCTTTGGGACAAATGCCTACGAGCAGTACTTC. Amino acid sequence: CASSFGTNAYEQYF. The rearrangement joins TRBV5-4 to TRBJ2-7; weak D call: TRBD1 (6 bases). V was shortened by 2 bases and J by 2 bases, with 11 bases between the two germline ends. Germline CDR1 reads SGHNT; CDR2 reads YYREEE (reference sequence). There are 14 residues in the CDR3.

The rearrangement links TRBV30 to TRBJ2-1, with TRBD2 as a possible D gene (5 bases). The V gene's germline CDR1 is GTSNPN and CDR2 SVGIG (reference sequence). Trimming removed 3 bases at V and 3 bases at J, with 6 bases between. The CDR3 loop spans 12 amino acids. The CDR3 is CAWSRGYNEQFF. CDR3 coding DNA: TGTGCCTGGAGCCGGGGCTACAATGAGCAGTTCTTC.

The chain links TRBV29-1 to TRBJ2-1; D is possibly TRBD2 (5 bases). Germline V lookup: CDR1 SQVTM, CDR2 ANQGSEA. Between the trimmed V and J ends, which lost 6 bases and 3 bases, there was a span of 9 bases. The CDR3 runs to 12 residues. The CDR3 DNA reads TGCAGCGTGGGGAGTGGCTACAATGAGCAGTTCTTC. Its protein product is CSVGSGYNEQFF.

J is TRBJ2-5 and V is TRBV5-4; TRBD2 matches at 14 bases. The J call is doubtful: the DNA matches TRBJ2-7 better. The germline V gene encodes CDR1 SGHNT and CDR2 YYREEE (reference sequence). The CDR3 consists of 13 residues. CDR3 bases: TGTGCCAGTGGAGGGACTAGCGGGAGCGAGCAGTACTTC. Amino acids: CASGGTSGSEQYF.

The rearrangement uses TRBV7-8 and TRBJ2-2; 14 bases agree with TRBD2. V lost 4 bases and J lost 6; bases outside the gene matches: 4. Germline V gives CDR1 SGHVS, CDR2 FQNEAQ. The CDR3 runs 16 residues. The CDR3 sequence: CASSSGLAGGSGELFF. The CDR3 DNA reads as TGTGCCAGCAGCTCAGGACTAGCGGGAGGATCCGGGGAGCTGTTTTTT.

The CDR3 nucleotides read TGTGCCACCGGAGGAAGGGTGGTGCAGGGGGAGCTGTTTTTT. Amino acid sequence: CATGGRVVQGELFF. The chain uses TRBV28 and TRBJ2-2; TRBD2 might be the D (5 bases). Germline lookup yields CDR1 MDHEN and CDR2 SYDVKM. V shed 10 bases and J shed 8 bases, with 20 bases lying between them. There are 14 residues in the CDR3.

The chain joins TRBV7-3 to TRBJ2-1; D gene uncertain. V lost 5 bases, J lost 0 bases, and 11 bases lay in between. Germline CDR1 reads SGHTA; CDR2 reads FQGTGA. The length of the CDR3 is 15 residues. CDR3 loop: CASSPAKGSYNEQFF. DNA for the CDR3: TGTGCCAGCAGCCCAGCGAAAGGCTCCTACAATGAGCAGTTCTTC.

This chain uses TRBV11-2 with TRBJ1-1, with D unclear. CDR3 size: 12 residues. In germline, CDR1 is SGHAT, CDR2 FQNNGV. V shed 2 bases and J shed 8 bases, with 9 bases lying between them. CDR3 amino acids: CASSLFRWEAFF. CDR3 sequence (DNA): TGTGCCAGCAGCTTATTCAGATGGGAAGCTTTCTTT. Filled out from reference TRBV11-2 and TRBJ1-1, the complete variable domain reads EAGVAQSPRYKIIEKRQSVAFWCNPISGHATLYWYQQILGQGPKLLIQFQNNGVVDDSQLPKDRFSAERLKGVDSTLKIQPAKLEDSAVYLCASSLFRWEAFFGQGTRLTVV.

In its sample, this clone was seen once. The CDR3 nucleotides are TGTGCCAGCAGCGAGAGGCCTAAGGGGGAGACCCAGTACTTC. Its translation is CASSERPKGETQYF. This rearrangement joins TRBV9 to TRBJ2-5, with a tentative D call TRBD1 (5 bases). The V gene's germline CDR1 is SGDLS and CDR2 YYNGEE. The CDR3 runs 14 residues. The V end lost 3 bases, the J end lost 5 bases, and 14 bases lay between the germline ends.

The chain is built from TRBV2 and TRBJ1-5; TRBD1 might be the D (6 bases). Germline CDR1 SNHLY, CDR2 FYNNEI. The CDR3 covers 14 residues. The V end lost 7 bases, the J end lost 3 bases, and 13 bases lay between the germline ends. CDR3 bases: TGTGCCAGCACCAGGACAGCGGACAATCAGCCCCAGCATTTT. It translates to CASTRTADNQPQHF.

This chain connects TRBV14 to TRBJ2-7; 8 bases agree with TRBD1. V dropped 2 bases and J dropped 5; count of bases not matched to a gene: 8. CDR1 and CDR2 (germline): SGHDN, FVKESK. The CDR3 length is 15 residues. CDR3 in amino acids: CASSQNRGVRNEQYF. CDR3 nucleotides: TGTGCCAGCAGCCAAAACAGGGGGGTGAGGAACGAGCAGTACTTC.

The chain links TRBV28 to TRBJ2-5; possibly TRBD2 for D (6 bases). This CDR3 is built from 12 residues. V was trimmed by 5 bases and J by 5 bases, leaving 9 bases between them. Germline CDR1 and CDR2: MDHEN and SYDVKM. The CDR3 nucleotides read TGTGCCAGCAGTGTCCTAGCGGAGACCCAGTACTTC. Its translation is CASSVLAETQYF.

This clone occurred once. J is TRBJ2-2 and V is TRBV28, with D hard to call. The length of the CDR3 is 13 residues. Germline V CDR1 and CDR2: MDHEN, SYDVKM. V gave up 6 bases and J gave up 4 bases, with 9 bases separating them. The CDR3 reads CASSHESTGELFF. CDR3 bases: TGTGCCAGCAGCCACGAGAGCACCGGGGAGCTGTTTTTT.

This clone was picked up a small number of times. The chain carries TRBV5-1 and TRBJ2-2, with D possibly TRBD2 on 6 matching bases. The germline gives CDR1 SGHRS, CDR2 YFSETQ. The V gene lost 0 bases and the J gene lost 6 bases, with 18 bases spanning the gap. The CDR3 has 17 amino acids. This CDR3 reads CASSLAPGGILAGELFF. Written as DNA, the CDR3 is TGCGCCAGCAGCTTGGCCCCGGGCGGGATTCTCGCCGGGGAGCTGTTTTTT.